This TCR beta chain was recorded in a study of graft-versus-host responses after intestinal transplantation. Study-wide context: Recipients uniformly received anti-thymocyte globulin induction, followed by tacrolimus and steroids for roughly three years.

To note about this clone: Antigen specificity is unknown.

The assay was immunoSEQ multiplex PCR, and TCRdb's table has in-frame clones only and misses some. This repertoire shows more than 95,000 clones, about 90% found once; its top ten account for about 1%. Findings of the study overall: GvH clones were found in recipient marrow; some appeared first in ileum or blood.

The sample was unstimulated CD4+ T cells sorted from spleen or lymph node cells, taken before intestinal transplant. The clonotype originates from a human donor who received an intestinal transplant.

The CDR3 DNA follows: TGTGCCATCAGTGACCGCAGGACAGGGGATGGCTACACCTTC. Translated, it gives CAISDRRTGDGYTF. The chain employs TRBV10-3 and TRBJ1-2; the match to TRBD1 covers 9 bases. The CDR3 runs 14 residues. Trimming took 3 bases from V and 6 from J; bases not matched to a gene: 5. CDR1 ENHRY and CDR2 SYGVKD come from the germline V gene.